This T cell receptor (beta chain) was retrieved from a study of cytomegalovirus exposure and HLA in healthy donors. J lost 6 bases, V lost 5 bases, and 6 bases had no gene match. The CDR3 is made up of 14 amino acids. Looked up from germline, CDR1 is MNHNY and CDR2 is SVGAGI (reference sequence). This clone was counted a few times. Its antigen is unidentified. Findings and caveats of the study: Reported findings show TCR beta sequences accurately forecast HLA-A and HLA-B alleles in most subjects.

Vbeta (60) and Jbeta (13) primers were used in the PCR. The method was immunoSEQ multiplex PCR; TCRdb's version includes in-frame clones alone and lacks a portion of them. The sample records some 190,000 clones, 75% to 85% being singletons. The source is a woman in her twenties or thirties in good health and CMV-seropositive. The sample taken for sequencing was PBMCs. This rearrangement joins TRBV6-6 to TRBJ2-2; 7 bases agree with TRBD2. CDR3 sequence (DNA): TGTGCCAGCAGTCGTGGGGGGGGATCCGGGGAGCTGTTTTTT. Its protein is CASSRGGGSGELFF.